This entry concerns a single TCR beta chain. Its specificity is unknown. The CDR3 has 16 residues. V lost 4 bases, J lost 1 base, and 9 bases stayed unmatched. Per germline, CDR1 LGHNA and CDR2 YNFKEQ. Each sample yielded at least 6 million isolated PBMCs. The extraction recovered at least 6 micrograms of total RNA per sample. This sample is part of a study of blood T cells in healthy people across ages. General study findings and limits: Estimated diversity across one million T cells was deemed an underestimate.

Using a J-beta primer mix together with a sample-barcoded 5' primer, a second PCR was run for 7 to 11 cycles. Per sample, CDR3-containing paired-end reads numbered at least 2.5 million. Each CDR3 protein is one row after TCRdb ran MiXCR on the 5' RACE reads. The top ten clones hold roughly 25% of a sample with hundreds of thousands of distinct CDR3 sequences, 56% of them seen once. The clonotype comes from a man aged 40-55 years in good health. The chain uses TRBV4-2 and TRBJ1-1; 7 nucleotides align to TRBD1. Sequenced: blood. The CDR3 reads CASSLETTGPNTEAFF. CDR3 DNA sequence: TGTGCCAGCAGCCTAGAAACGACAGGGCCGAACACTGAAGCTTTCTTT.